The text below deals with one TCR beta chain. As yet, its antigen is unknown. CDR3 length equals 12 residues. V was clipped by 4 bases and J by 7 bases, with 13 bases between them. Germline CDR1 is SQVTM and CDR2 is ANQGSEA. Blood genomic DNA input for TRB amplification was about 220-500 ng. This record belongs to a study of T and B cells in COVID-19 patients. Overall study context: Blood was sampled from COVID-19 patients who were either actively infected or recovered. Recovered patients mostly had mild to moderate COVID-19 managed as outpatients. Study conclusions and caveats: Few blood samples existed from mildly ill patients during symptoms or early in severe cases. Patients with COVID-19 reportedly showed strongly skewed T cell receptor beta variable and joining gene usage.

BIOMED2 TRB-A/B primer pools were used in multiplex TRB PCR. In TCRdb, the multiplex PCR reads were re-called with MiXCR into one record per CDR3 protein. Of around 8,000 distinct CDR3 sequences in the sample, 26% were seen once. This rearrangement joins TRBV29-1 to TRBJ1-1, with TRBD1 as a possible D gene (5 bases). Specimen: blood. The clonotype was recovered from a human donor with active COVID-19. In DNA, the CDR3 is TGCAGCGTTGCGGGGGAGTGGGGTGAAGCTTTCTTT. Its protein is CSVAGEWGEAFF. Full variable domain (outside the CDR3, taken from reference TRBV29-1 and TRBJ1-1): SAVISQKPSRDICQRGTSLTIQCQVDSQVTMMFWYRQQPGQSLTLIATANQGSEATYESGFVIDKFPISRPNLTFSTLTVSNMSPEDSSIYLCSVAGEWGEAFFGQGTRLTVV.